Below, 26 T cell receptor beta chains from the same sample are listed, as sequenced in a study of cytomegalovirus exposure and HLA in healthy donors. It was with 60 Vbeta and 13 Jbeta primers that the PCR ran. The data were produced by immunoSEQ multiplex PCR, yet TCRdb's version contains in-frame clones alone and is incomplete. Of about 130,000 clones in the sample, 76% were seen once. The material sequenced was PBMCs. These receptors came from a man aged 45 to 65 in good health and CMV-seronegative.

The chain recombines TRBV5-1 with TRBJ2-7; D perhaps matches TRBD1 (6 bases). Between the trimmed V and J ends, which lost 0 bases and 3 bases, there was a span of 16 bases. This CDR3 comprises 16 residues. Germline V gives CDR1 SGHRS, CDR2 YFSETQ. For the CDR3, the DNA is TGCGCCAGCAGCTTGGCTAGACAGGCTAACTACTACGAGCAGTACTTC. The encoded protein is CASSLARQANYYEQYF.

This chain joins TRBV5-1 and TRBJ1-4; a possible D gene is TRBD1 (6 bases). V was pared by 3 bases and J by 7 bases, with 25 bases between. Germline-derived CDR1 and CDR2 are SGHRS and YFSETQ. This CDR3 is built from 18 residues. The CDR3 sequence is CASSSARWSGGEGEKLFF. Here the CDR3 DNA reads TGCGCCAGCAGCTCGGCTCGTTGGTCGGGGGGCGAAGGTGAAAAACTGTTTTTT. Combining the CDR3 with reference TRBV5-1 and TRBJ1-4 gives the whole variable domain KAGVTQTPRYLIKTRGQQVTLSCSPISGHRSVSWYQQTPGQGLQFLFEYFSETQRNKGNFPGRFSGRQFSNSRSEMNVSTLELGDSALYLCASSSARWSGGEGEKLFFGSGTQLSVL.

This chain links TRBV7-2 with TRBJ1-5; no firm D call. The V end was cut by 2 bases, the J end by 4 bases, with 6 bases between. From germline, CDR1 is SGHTA and CDR2 FQGNSA. The CDR3 is 13 amino acids. CDR3 sequence reads: CASSLTSNQPQHF. CDR3 coding DNA: TGTGCCAGCAGCTTAACAAGTAATCAGCCCCAGCATTTT.

This chain connects TRBV5-1 to TRBJ1-2, with D perhaps TRBD1 (6 bases). This CDR3 region has 14 residues. From germline, CDR1 is SGHRS and CDR2 YFSETQ. With 4 bases removed from V and 1 base from J, the gap between germline ends came to 11 bases. The CDR3 DNA sequence: TGCGCCAGCAGCCTGGACAGTTATAACTATGGCTACACCTTC. Its translation: CASSLDSYNYGYTF.

This clone has only a few counts. The chain links TRBV19 to TRBJ1-5; the match to TRBD1 covers 8 bases. Losses at the gene ends were 3 bases for V and 6 bases for J; bases not matched to a gene: 4. The CDR3 consists of 14 residues. Germline V gene lookup returns CDR1 LNHDA and CDR2 SQIVND (reference sequence). The CDR3 DNA reads as TGTGCCAGTAGTATCGACAGGGGAAGTCAGCCCCAGCATTTT. This sequence encodes CASSIDRGSQPQHF.

The V call is TRBV29-1, the J call TRBJ1-1; 8 positions agree with TRBD1. V shed 7 bases, J shed 5 bases, and the junction held 15 bases outside the gene matches. The germline gives CDR1 SQVTM, CDR2 ANQGSEA. This CDR3 is built from 15 residues. The CDR3 bases are TGCAGCGGAGGGAACAGGGGGGATTTGGGGACTGAAGCTTTCTTT. Translated, it gives CSGGNRGDLGTEAFF.

The chain has TRBV7-6 and TRBJ2-7, with 9 nucleotides matching TRBD1. The CDR3 is 13 amino acids. V shed 4 bases, J shed 5 bases, and the junction held 3 bases outside the gene matches. In germline, CDR1 is SGHVS, CDR2 FNYEAQ. Here the CDR3 reads CASSWDRADEQYF. The CDR3 bases are TGTGCCAGCAGCTGGGACAGGGCGGACGAGCAGTACTTC.

The genes are TRBV28 and TRBJ1-1; no firm D call. Germline assignment: CDR1 MDHEN and CDR2 SYDVKM. This CDR3 is 16 amino acids long. V lost 2 bases and J lost 4, with 17 bases in between. The CDR3 protein is CASSLPGAASSTEAFF. DNA of the CDR3: TGTGCCAGCAGTTTACCGGGAGCCGCCTCGAGCACTGAAGCTTTCTTT.

The rearrangement links TRBV2 to TRBJ2-3; tentative D call: TRBD1 (7 bases). Germline CDR1 SNHLY, CDR2 FYNNEI. V lost 6 bases to trimming and J lost 2 bases, with 24 bases between them. The CDR3 has 18 residues. CDR3 amino acids: CASRGMGGQAIYTDTQYF. Written as DNA, the CDR3 is TGTGCCAGCAGAGGGATGGGAGGACAGGCGATCTACACAGATACGCAGTATTTT.

The chain joins TRBV6-6 to TRBJ2-7; 8 nucleotides align to TRBD1. The CDR3 extends over 14 amino acids. V was clipped by 2 bases and J by 7 bases; unmatched bases: 7. Germline assignment: CDR1 MNHNY and CDR2 SVGAGI (reference sequence). The chain's CDR3 is CASSYTQGAYEQYV. For the CDR3, the DNA is TGTGCCAGCAGTTACACGCAGGGGGCGTATGAGCAGTACGTC.

As to this clone: Other DNA variants within this sample encode the same CDR3. Here the CDR3 DNA reads TGTGCCAGCAGCCCTGGGGGGGACACTGAAGCTTTCTTT. Its translation: CASSPGGDTEAFF. This chain connects TRBV7-9 to TRBJ1-1; a weak D match, TRBD1 (5 bases). Trimming left V 5 bases short and J 3 bases short, with 10 bases between. The CDR3 has 13 amino acids. In germline, CDR1 is SEHNR, CDR2 FQNEAQ (reference sequence).

The chain has TRBV5-1 and TRBJ1-5; D not certain. The CDR3 runs 13 residues. Deletions cut 0 bases from V and 6 bases from J, with 7 bases between. Germline CDR1 reads SGHRS; CDR2 reads YFSETQ. CDR3 in DNA: TGCGCCAGCAGCTTGGATTTCGGTCAGCCCCAGCATTTT. Translated: CASSLDFGQPQHF.

This sequence joins TRBV12-5 and TRBJ1-3, with D possibly matching TRBD1 (5 bases). CDR3 length: 16 amino acids. The V end lost 0 bases, the J end lost 0 bases, and 9 bases lay between the germline ends. CDR1 is LGHNT and CDR2 is FRNRAP in the germline V gene. The CDR3 bases are TGTGCTAGTGGTTTGGTGGGGGGAAGCTCTGGAAACACCATATATTTT. Amino acid sequence: CASGLVGGSSGNTIYF.

The gene calls are TRBV7-9 and TRBJ1-2; a weak D match, TRBD1 (6 bases). CDR1 SEHNR and CDR2 FQNEAQ come from the germline V gene (reference sequence). The CDR3 spans 15 residues. With 7 bases removed from V and 0 bases from J, the gap between germline ends came to 15 bases. For the CDR3, the DNA is TGTGCCAGCACCGAAATGAAGGGGGCTAACTATGGCTACACCTTC. Amino acids: CASTEMKGANYGYTF.

This clone was found once. This chain uses TRBV19 with TRBJ1-4, with D perhaps TRBD1 (5 bases). This CDR3 has 16 amino acids. From germline, CDR1 is LNHDA and CDR2 SQIVND (reference sequence). Between the trimmed V and J ends, which lost 5 bases and 7 bases, there was a span of 20 bases. CDR3 DNA: TGTGCCAGTAGTCCCTTACAGGACCGGCGGGGTGAAAAACTGTTTTTT. Residues: CASSPLQDRRGEKLFF.

The rearrangement links TRBV5-1 to TRBJ1-1, with a weak D call TRBD1 (6 bases). The germline V gene has CDR1 SGHRS and CDR2 YFSETQ. With 0 bases removed from V and 2 bases from J, the gap between germline ends came to 11 bases. The CDR3 consists of 15 residues. CDR3 sequence (DNA): TGCGCCAGCAGCTTGGGGGACACCCTCAACACTGAAGCTTTCTTT. Amino acid sequence: CASSLGDTLNTEAFF. The variable domain in full, with the rest retrieved from reference TRBV5-1 and TRBJ1-1, is KAGVTQTPRYLIKTRGQQVTLSCSPISGHRSVSWYQQTPGQGLQFLFEYFSETQRNKGNFPGRFSGRQFSNSRSEMNVSTLELGDSALYLCASSLGDTLNTEAFFGQGTRLTVV.

This chain connects TRBV2 to TRBJ1-4; TRBD1 aligns across 8 bases. Germline values: CDR1 SNHLY, CDR2 FYNNEI. The CDR3 runs to 14 residues. V lost 6 bases to trimming and J lost 8 bases; unmatched junction nucleotides: 8. The CDR3 protein is CASSFRGLGEKLFF. DNA of the CDR3: TGTGCCAGCAGCTTCAGGGGGCTAGGAGAAAAACTGTTTTTT. Full variable domain (remainder filled in from reference TRBV2 and TRBJ1-4): EPEVTQTPSHQVTQMGQEVILRCVPISNHLYFYWYRQILGQKVEFLVSFYNNEISEKSEIFDDQFSVERPDGSNFTLKIRSTKLEDSAMYFCASSFRGLGEKLFFGSGTQLSVL.

This chain links TRBV7-9 with TRBJ2-1, with 7 bases fitting TRBD1. Germline CDR1 is SEHNR and CDR2 is FQNEAQ (reference sequence). The trim removed 5 bases at V and 9 bases at J, leaving 10 bases unmatched. The CDR3 sequence is 14 residues long. The CDR3 sequence: CASSIETGNSEQFF. CDR3 nucleotides: TGTGCCAGCAGCATAGAGACAGGGAATAGTGAGCAGTTCTTC.

This clone was picked up one time. The chain is built from TRBV6-1 and TRBJ2-2; maybe TRBD2 (7 bases). Trimming left V 1 base short and J 7 bases short, with 19 bases between. The CDR3 totals 17 residues. Germline lookup yields CDR1 MNHNS and CDR2 SASEGT. This CDR3 is CASSEVWQLGGGGELFF. CDR3 DNA: TGTGCCAGCAGTGAAGTCTGGCAGCTGGGAGGGGGCGGGGAGCTGTTTTTT.

The chain employs TRBV5-1 and TRBJ2-2, with a tentative D call TRBD1 (6 bases). This CDR3 is 15 amino acids long. Deletions cut 6 bases from V and 6 bases from J, with 18 bases between. In germline, CDR1 is SGHRS, CDR2 YFSETQ. The CDR3 DNA is TGCGCCAGCACCTTATCTTCAGGGGACCCCGGGGAGCTGTTTTTT. Its protein is CASTLSSGDPGELFF. Full variable domain (remainder filled in from reference TRBV5-1 and TRBJ2-2): KAGVTQTPRYLIKTRGQQVTLSCSPISGHRSVSWYQQTPGQGLQFLFEYFSETQRNKGNFPGRFSGRQFSNSRSEMNVSTLELGDSALYLCASTLSSGDPGELFFGEGSRLTVL.

This chain uses TRBV30 with TRBJ1-4; D may be TRBD1 (5 bases). Germline assignment: CDR1 GTSNPN and CDR2 SVGIG (reference sequence). The CDR3 is 18 amino acids. V lost 0 bases and J lost 0, with 17 bases in between. CDR3 in DNA: TGTGCCTGGAGTGTATTATTCGGCAGGGAGGCAACTAATGAAAAACTGTTTTTT. Translated, it gives CAWSVLFGREATNEKLFF.

The V call is TRBV6-5, the J call TRBJ1-2; TRBD1 agrees at 10 bases. With V trimmed by 7 bases and J by 0 bases, 5 bases remained unmatched. CDR3 length: 15 residues. The germline gives CDR1 MNHEY, CDR2 SVGAGI. The CDR3 is CASTWTGGSNYGYTF. The CDR3 nucleotides are TGTGCCAGCACGTGGACAGGGGGATCTAACTATGGCTACACCTTC.

On this clone: In the same sample, other DNA sequences code for this CDR3. CDR3 sequence reads: CASSLEGVGNTIYF. The CDR3, as DNA: TGTGCCAGCAGCTTGGAGGGGGTCGGGAACACCATATATTTT. The J gene is TRBJ1-3, the V gene TRBV5-5, with D possibly TRBD1 on 6 matching bases. This CDR3 contains 14 residues. The germline V gene encodes CDR1 SGHKS and CDR2 YYEKEE (reference sequence). V lost 0 bases and J lost 7, with 11 bases in between. Full variable domain (remainder filled in from reference TRBV5-5 and TRBJ1-3): DAGVTQSPTHLIKTRGQQVTLRCSPISGHKSVSWYQQVLGQGPQFIFQYYEKEERGRGNFPDRFSARQFPNYSSELNVNALLLGDSALYLCASSLEGVGNTIYFGEGSWLTVV.

The chain combines TRBV2 with TRBJ1-2; perhaps TRBD1 as D (6 bases). The CDR3 consists of 12 residues. Germline loops: CDR1 SNHLY, CDR2 FYNNEI. Trimming took 4 bases from V and 8 from J, leaving 11 bases between them. The CDR3 region has the DNA TGTGCCAGCAGTGCGCCAGGGGAAGGCTACACCTTC. Amino acid sequence: CASSAPGEGYTF.

The chain has TRBV6-6 and TRBJ1-6; perhaps TRBD1 as D (5 bases). Germline V gene data show CDR1 as MNHNY and CDR2 as SVGAGI (reference sequence). CDR3 length equals 15 residues. Trimming removed 2 bases from V and 7 bases from J, with 12 bases in between. CDR3 loop: CASSYDSPGNSPLHF. The CDR3 bases are TGTGCCAGCAGTTACGACAGTCCTGGAAATTCACCCCTCCACTTT.

The V gene is TRBV4-2, the J gene TRBJ2-1; TRBD2 agrees at 11 bases. V shed 5 bases, J shed 6 bases, and the junction held 6 bases outside the gene matches. The CDR3 is 15 residues long. The germline V gene has CDR1 LGHNA and CDR2 YNFKEQ. CDR3 in amino acids: CASSKTSGEFNEQFF. DNA of the CDR3: TGTGCCAGCAGCAAGACTAGCGGGGAATTCAATGAGCAGTTCTTC.